This T cell receptor beta chain was captured in a study of control samples from healthy donors and cancer patients. The CDR3 length is 13 residues. V lost 6 bases, J lost 2 bases, and 8 bases lay in between. CDR1 and CDR2 from the germline V gene are SGHVS and FQNEAQ. Some clones are missing from TCRdb's copy, which holds only in-frame ones; the method was immunoSEQ multiplex PCR. The data contain about 150,000 clones, around 96% of them singletons. The J gene is TRBJ1-5, the V gene TRBV7-8, with D hard to call. The sequenced material came from blood. This sequence was found in a man aged 35-49 years in good health. The DNA for the CDR3 is TGTGCCAGCAGTCCCGGGGGCAATCAGCCCCAGCATTTT. Translation: CASSPGGNQPQHF.